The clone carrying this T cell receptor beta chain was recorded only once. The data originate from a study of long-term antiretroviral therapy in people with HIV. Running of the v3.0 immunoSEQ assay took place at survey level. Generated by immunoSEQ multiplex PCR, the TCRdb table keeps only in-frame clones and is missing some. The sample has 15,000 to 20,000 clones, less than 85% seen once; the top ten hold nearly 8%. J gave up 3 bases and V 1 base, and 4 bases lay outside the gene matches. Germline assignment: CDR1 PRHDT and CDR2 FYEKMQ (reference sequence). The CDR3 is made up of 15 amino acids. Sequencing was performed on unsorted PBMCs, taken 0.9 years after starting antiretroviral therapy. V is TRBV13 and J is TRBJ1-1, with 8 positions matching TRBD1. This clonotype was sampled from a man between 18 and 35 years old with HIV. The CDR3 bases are TGTGCCAGCAGCTTAGCAGGGGGCTGGTACACTGAAGCTTTCTTT. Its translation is CASSLAGGWYTEAFF.